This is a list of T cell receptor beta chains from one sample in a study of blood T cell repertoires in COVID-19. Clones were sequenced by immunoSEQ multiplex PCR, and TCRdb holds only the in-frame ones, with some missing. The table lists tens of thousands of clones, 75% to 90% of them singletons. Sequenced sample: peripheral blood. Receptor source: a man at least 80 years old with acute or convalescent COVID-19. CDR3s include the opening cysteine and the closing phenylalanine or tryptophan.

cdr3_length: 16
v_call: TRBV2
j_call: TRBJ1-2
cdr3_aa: CASNSGTGELNYGYTF

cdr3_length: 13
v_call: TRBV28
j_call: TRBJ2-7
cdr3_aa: CASSRQGVYEQYF

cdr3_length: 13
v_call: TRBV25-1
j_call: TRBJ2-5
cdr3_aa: CASSFAGGATQYF

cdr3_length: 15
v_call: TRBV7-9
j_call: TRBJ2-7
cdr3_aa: CASSSDRGPAGEQYF

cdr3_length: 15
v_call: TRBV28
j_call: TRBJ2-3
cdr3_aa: CASSSGQGAPDTQYF

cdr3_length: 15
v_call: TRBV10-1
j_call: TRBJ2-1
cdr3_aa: CASSRDLSSYNEQFF

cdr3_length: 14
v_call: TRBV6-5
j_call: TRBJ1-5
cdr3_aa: CASSYRGGNQPQHF

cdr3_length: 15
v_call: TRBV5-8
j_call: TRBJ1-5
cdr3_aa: CASSPTYYSNQPQHF

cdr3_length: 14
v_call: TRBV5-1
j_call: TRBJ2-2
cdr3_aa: CASSGGPNTGELFF

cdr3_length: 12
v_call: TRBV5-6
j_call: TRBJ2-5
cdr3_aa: CASSLGRETQYF

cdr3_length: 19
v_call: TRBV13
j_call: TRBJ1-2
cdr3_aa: CASSSLGQGWEPTNYGYTF

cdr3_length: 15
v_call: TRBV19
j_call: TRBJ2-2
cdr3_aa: CASSKGRLNTGELFF

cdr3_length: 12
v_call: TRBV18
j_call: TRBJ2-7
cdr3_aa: CASSPPNYEQYF

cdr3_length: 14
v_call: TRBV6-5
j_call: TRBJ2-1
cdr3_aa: CASSRLAGANEQFF

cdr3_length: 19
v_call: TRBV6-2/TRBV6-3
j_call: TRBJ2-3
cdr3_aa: CASSPIGLAGSPHRDTQYF

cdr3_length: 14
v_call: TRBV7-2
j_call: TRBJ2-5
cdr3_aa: CASSFGNLQETQYF

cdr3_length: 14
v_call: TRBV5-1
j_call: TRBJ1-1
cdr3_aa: CASSFRQTNTEAFF

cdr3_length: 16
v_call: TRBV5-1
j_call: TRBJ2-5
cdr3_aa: CASSLLGTTGQETQYF

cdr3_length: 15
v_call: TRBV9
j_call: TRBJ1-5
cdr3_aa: CASSGSGVRNQPQHF

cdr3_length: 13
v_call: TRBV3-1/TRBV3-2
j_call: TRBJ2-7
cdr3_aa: CASSQVQGYEQYF

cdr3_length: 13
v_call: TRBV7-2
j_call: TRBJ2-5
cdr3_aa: CASSFAGVETQYF

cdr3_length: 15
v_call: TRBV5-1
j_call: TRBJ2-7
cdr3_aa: CASSLRPGSNYEQYF

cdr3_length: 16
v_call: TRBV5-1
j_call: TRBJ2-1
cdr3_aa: CASSTSGISSYNEQFF

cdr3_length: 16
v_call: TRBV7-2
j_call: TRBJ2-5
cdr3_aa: CASSSRRTGLPETQYF

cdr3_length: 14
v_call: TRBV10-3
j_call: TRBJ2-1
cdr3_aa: CAISESTTYNEQFF

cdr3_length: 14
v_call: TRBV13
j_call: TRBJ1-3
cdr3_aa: CASRYEAGGNTIYF

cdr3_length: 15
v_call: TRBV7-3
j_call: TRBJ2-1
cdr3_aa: CASSSGASSYNEQFF

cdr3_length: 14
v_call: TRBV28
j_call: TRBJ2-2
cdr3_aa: CASRKQGAEGELFF

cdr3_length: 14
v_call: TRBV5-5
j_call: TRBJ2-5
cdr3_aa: CASSLRQAQETQYF

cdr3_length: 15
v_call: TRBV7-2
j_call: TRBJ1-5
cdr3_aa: CASSSQGNSNQPQHF